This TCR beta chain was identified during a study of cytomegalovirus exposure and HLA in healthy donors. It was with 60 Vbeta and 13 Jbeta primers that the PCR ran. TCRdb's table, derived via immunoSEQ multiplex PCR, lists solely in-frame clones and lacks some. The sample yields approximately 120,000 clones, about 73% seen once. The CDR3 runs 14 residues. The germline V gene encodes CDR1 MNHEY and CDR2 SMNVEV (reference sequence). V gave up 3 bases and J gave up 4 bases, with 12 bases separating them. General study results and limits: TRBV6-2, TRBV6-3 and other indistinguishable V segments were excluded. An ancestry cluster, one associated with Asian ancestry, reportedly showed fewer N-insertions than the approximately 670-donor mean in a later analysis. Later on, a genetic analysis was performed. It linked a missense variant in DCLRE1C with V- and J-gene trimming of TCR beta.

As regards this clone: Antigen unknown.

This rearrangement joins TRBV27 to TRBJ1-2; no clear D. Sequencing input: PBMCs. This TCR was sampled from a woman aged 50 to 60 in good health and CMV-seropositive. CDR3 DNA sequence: TGTGCCAGCAGTTTCTCGGGAACTCTCTATGGCTACACCTTC. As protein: CASSFSGTLYGYTF.